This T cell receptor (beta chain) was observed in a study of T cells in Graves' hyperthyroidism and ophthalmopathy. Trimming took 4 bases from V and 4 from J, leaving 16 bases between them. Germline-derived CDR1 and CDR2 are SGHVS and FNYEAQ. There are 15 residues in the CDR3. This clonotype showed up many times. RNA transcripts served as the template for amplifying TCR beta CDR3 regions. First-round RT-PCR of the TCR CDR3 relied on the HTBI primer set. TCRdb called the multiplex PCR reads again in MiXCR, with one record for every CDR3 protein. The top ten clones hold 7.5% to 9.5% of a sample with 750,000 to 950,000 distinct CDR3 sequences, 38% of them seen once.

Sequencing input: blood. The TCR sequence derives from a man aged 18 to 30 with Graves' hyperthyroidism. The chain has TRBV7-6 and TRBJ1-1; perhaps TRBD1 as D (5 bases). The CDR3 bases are TGTGCCAGCAGCTCGGGGACGGACGGGGGCACTGAAGCTTTCTTT. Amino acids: CASSSGTDGGTEAFF.